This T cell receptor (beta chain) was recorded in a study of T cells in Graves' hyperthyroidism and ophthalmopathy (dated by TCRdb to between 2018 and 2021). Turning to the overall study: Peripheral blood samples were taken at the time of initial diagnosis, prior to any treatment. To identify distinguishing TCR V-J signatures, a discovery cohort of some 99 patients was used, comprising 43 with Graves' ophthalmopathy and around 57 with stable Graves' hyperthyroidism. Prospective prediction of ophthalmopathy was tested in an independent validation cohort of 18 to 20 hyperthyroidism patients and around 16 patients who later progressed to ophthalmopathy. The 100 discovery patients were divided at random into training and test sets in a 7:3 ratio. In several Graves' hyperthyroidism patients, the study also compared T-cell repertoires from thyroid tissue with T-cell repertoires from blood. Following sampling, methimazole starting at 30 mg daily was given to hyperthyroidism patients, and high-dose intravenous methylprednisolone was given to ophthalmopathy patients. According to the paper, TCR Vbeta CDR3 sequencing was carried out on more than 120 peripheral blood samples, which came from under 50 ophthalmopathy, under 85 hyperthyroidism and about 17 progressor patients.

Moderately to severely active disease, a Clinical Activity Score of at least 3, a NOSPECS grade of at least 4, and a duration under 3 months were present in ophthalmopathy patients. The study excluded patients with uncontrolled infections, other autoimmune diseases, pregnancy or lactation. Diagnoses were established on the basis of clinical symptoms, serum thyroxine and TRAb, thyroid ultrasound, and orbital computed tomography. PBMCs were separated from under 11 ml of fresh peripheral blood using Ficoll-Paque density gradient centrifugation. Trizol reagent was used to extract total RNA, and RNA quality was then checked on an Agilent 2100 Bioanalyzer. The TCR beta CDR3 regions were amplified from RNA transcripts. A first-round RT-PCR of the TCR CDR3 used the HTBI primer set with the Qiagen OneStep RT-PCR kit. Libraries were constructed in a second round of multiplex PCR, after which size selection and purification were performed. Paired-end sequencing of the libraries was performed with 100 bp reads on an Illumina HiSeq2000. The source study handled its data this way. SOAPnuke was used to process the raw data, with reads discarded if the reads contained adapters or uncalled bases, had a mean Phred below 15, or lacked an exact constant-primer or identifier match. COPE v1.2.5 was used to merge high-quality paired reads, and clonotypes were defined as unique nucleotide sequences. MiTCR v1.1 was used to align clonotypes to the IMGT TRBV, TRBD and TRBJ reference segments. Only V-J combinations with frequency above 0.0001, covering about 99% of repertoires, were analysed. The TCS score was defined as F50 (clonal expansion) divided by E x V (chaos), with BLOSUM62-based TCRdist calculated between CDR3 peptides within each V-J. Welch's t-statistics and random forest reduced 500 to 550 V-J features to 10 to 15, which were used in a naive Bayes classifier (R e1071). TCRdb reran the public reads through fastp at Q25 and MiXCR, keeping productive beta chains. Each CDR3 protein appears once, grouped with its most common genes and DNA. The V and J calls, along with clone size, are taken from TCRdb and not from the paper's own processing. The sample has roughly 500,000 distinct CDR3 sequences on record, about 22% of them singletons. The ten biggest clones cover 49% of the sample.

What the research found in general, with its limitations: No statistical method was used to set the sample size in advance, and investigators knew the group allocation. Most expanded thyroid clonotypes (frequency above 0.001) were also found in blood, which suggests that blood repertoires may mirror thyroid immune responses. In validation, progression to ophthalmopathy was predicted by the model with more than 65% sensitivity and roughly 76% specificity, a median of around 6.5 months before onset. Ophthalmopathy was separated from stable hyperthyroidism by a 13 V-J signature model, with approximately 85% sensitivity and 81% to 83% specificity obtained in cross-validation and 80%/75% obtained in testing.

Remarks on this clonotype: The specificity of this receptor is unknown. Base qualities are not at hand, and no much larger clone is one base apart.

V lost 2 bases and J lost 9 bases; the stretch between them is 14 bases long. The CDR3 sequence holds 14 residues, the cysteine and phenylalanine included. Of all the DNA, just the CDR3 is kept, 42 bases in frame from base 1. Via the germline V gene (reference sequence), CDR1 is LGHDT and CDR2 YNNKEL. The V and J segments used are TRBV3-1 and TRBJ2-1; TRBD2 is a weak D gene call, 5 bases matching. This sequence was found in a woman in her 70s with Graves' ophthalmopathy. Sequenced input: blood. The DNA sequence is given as TGTGCCAGCAGCCAAACTAGATTAGTCGGTGAGCAGTTCTTC. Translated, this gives CASSQTRLVGEQFF.